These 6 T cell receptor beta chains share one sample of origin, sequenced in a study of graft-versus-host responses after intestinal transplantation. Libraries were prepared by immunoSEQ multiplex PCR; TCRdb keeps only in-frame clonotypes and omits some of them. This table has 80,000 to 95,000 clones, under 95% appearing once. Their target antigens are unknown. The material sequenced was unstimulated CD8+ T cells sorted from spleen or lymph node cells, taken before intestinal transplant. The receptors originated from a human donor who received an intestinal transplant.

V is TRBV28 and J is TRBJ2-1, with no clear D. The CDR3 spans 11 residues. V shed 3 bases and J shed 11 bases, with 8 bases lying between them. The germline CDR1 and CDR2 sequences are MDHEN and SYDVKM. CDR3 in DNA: TGTGCCAGCAGTTTCGGCGCCCAGCAGTTCTTC. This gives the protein CASSFGAQQFF.

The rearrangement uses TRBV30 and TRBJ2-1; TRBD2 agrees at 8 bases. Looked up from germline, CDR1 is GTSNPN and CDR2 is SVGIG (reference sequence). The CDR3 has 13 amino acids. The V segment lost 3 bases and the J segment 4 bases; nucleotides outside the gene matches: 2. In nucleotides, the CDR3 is TGTGCCTGGAGCGGGACTAGTTACAATGAGCAGTTCTTC. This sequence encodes CAWSGTSYNEQFF.

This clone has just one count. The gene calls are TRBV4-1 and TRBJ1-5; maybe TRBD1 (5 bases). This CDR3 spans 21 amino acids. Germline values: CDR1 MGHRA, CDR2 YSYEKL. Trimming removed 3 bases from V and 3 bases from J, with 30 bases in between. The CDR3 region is CASSHRMKGASYGQPNQPQHF. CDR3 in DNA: TGCGCCAGCAGCCACAGAATGAAAGGGGCCAGTTACGGCCAGCCCAATCAGCCCCAGCATTTT.

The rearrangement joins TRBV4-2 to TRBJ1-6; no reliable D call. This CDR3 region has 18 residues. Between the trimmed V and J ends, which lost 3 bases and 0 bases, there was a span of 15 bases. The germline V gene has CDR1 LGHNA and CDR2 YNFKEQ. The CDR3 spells CASSHLTDPGSYNSPLHF. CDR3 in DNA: TGTGCCAGCAGCCACCTTACGGACCCCGGCTCCTATAATTCACCCCTCCACTTT.

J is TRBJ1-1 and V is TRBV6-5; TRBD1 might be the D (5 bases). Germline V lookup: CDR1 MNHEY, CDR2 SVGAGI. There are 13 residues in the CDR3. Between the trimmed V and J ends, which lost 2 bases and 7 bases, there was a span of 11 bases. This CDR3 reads CASSYVGEGEAFF. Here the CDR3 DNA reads TGTGCCAGCAGTTACGTGGGGGAGGGTGAAGCTTTCTTT.

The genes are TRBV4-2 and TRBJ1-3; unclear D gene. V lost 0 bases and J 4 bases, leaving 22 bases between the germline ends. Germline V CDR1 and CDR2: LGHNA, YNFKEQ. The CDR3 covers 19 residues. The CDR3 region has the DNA TGTGCCAGCAGCCAAGATAGAAAGGGTTGGGAGGGCAGCGGAAACACCATATATTTT. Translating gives CASSQDRKGWEGSGNTIYF.